The entry that follows covers one T cell receptor (beta chain) sequence. A few counts support this clone. There is no known antigen for this receptor. No much larger clone is present one base from it, and per-base qualities are unavailable. TCRbeta CDR3 regions were amplified from genomic DNA using the immunoSEQ Assay, a bias-controlled multiplex PCR. Per the source publication's procedure: The number of nucleated cells in each sample was estimated from the amplification of reference gene primers within the assay. Sequence reads were collapsed and filtered to measure the absolute abundance of every unique TCRbeta CDR3 rearrangement. For each sample, productive Simpson clonality was calculated as the square root of Simpson's diversity index across productive rearrangements. In TCRdb, the immuneACCESS table is reduced to in-frame sequences with V and J assigned. These tables do not hold every clone; where another copy was compared, an unresolved V gene accounts for under half, and the others remain unexplained. The DNA was the basis for D and trimming; V, J and clone size are from that table. Across this sample there are 250,000 to 350,000 clones, with approximately 86% seen only once. About 4% of the sample is held by the ten biggest clonotypes.

Collaborating institutions collected whole blood in K2EDTA tubes following their own protocols. For TCRbeta analysis, collaborator samples were shipped as frozen whole blood, as isolated PBMCs, or as DNA extracted from either sample type. The data were obtained in a study of blood T cell repertoires in COVID-19 (dated by TCRdb to 2019 to 2021). Regarding the study in general: The collaborator samples originated in the United States, Italy and Spain and spanned the acute and convalescent phases of COVID-19. The prospective study material was composed of cDNA or gDNA derived from T cells, B-cell-depleted T cells, or PBMCs. Subjects who had been exposed to COVID-19, were actively infected with it, or had recovered from it provided the deeply sampled blood TCRbeta repertoires that made up the dataset. The repertoires were released in a freely available public database meant as a resource for research on the immune response to SARS-CoV-2. Samples were obtained from the ongoing ImmuneRACE study (first 160 participants) and from roughly 1,300 subjects provided by 6 global collaborators. Sample metadata almost always included a de-identified subject ID, COVID-19 status, age in years and sex. Where available, HLA class I and class II types were obtained from metadata supplied by the sample provider rather than from assay-based typing. Overall study results and their limits: The quantity of clinical and demographic metadata differed by source and by participant and was supplied without curation.

Trimming costs V 2 bases and J 8 bases, and their ends lie 9 bases apart. The germline V gene (reference sequence) sets CDR1 to GTSNPN and CDR2 to SVGIG. The CDR3, from cysteine to phenylalanine, totals 11 residues. The CDR3 DNA has 33 bases and is translated from base 1. The source is a woman aged 45-65 years with active or convalescent COVID-19. The rearranged chain carries TRBV30 and TRBJ1-2; the D segment could be TRBD1, given 5 matching bases. Sample: peripheral blood. The CDR3 amino acid sequence is: CAWSFKGGYTF. The nucleotide sequence reads as follows: TGTGCCTGGAGTTTTAAGGGGGGCTACACCTTC.